The clone carrying this T cell receptor (beta chain) was picked up many times. Antigen specificity is unknown. This record belongs to a study of identical twins. Points from the study as a whole: It was possible that invariant MAIT and iNKT cells partly confounded the zero-insertion analyses.

TCRdb re-called the 5' RACE reads with MiXCR, one entry per CDR3 protein. This sample has some 250,000 distinct CDR3 sequences, with roughly 13% found just once. V lost 0 bases to trimming and J lost 4 bases, with 7 bases between them. Per the germline V gene, CDR1 is SGHDT and CDR2 is YYEEEE. The CDR3 totals 13 residues. The sample was also reused in another study, on yellow fever vaccine responses in identical twins.

Sequencing was performed on memory (CD45RO+) T cells sorted from blood. This clonotype originated in a young woman in good health. This sequence joins TRBV5-6 and TRBJ2-5; D is uncertain. The CDR3 sequence is CASSLVGSETQYF. The CDR3, as DNA: TGTGCCAGCAGCTTGGTGGGGTCAGAGACCCAGTACTTC.